These T cell receptor beta chains were read from a single sample in a study of cytomegalovirus exposure and HLA in healthy donors. Generated by immunoSEQ multiplex PCR, the TCRdb table keeps only in-frame clones and is missing some. The data contain under 150,000 clones, 65% to 90% of them singletons. Sequenced material: PBMCs. These receptors all come from a male donor in good health and CMV-seropositive. Both conserved end residues are part of each CDR3.

J: TRBJ1-1
V: TRBV28
CDR3: CASSSSGTGPYLNTEAFF

J: TRBJ2-5
V: TRBV29-1
CDR3: CSVEGNSGRRGETQYF

J: TRBJ2-1
V: TRBV4-3
CDR3: CASSQNPGTSGRAGQFF

J: TRBJ2-1
V: TRBV28
CDR3: CASSFWTSGRFSYNEQFF

J: TRBJ2-6
V: TRBV15
CDR3: CATSDRVGPGANVLTF

J: TRBJ2-7
V: TRBV7-9
CDR3: CASSAGGGYEQYF

J: TRBJ2-7
V: TRBV7-6
CDR3: CASSLESRLESYEQYF

J: TRBJ1-3
V: TRBV6-5
CDR3: CASSWGQSSGNTIYF

J: TRBJ2-7
V: TRBV4-2
CDR3: CASSQGGREVFNEQYF

J: TRBJ2-3
V: TRBV5-1
CDR3: CASSQKREGPDTQYF

J: TRBJ2-5
V: TRBV6-5
CDR3: CASSYSSGRAAETQYF

J: TRBJ2-1
V: TRBV6-5
CDR3: CATSPRTKGQFF

J: TRBJ1-1
V: TRBV7-2
CDR3: CASSLASGGEAFF

J: TRBJ2-5
V: TRBV28
CDR3: CALHGGAQETQYF

J: TRBJ2-7
V: TRBV10-3
CDR3: CAISETGTYEQYF

J: TRBJ1-4
V: TRBV15
CDR3: CATSRGDRGNEKLFF

J: TRBJ2-2
V: TRBV28
CDR3: CASSPPDRNTGELFF

J: TRBJ2-1
V: TRBV10-3
CDR3: CASSYEGGGSRGEQFF

J: TRBJ2-7
V: TRBV4-3
CDR3: CASSQGTEVVGEQYF

J: TRBJ2-7
V: TRBV11-3
CDR3: CASSLTGGEQYF

J: TRBJ2-3
V: TRBV6-5
CDR3: CASSGPDTQYF

J: TRBJ2-1
V: TRBV7-9
CDR3: CASSLAYGEQFF

J: TRBJ2-7
V: TRBV11-2
CDR3: CASSSGQGLPYEQYF

J: TRBJ2-7
V: TRBV7-9
CDR3: CASSPGAGLIYEQYF

J: TRBJ2-1
V: TRBV21-1
CDR3: CASSKDSATSGYNEQFF

J: TRBJ1-1
V: TRBV30
CDR3: CAGDREGNTEAFF

J: TRBJ1-4
V: TRBV5-1
CDR3: CASSSGRGSEKLFF